One and the same sample provided the 16 T cell receptor beta chains below, sequenced in a study of blood T cell repertoires in COVID-19. Assay: immunoSEQ multiplex PCR; the TCRdb copy retains only in-frame clones and omits some. The table includes about 150,000 clones, more than 85% detected once. Specimen: peripheral blood. All receptors derive from a woman older than 75 with COVID-19, enrolled during active disease.

This chain connects TRBV5-1 to TRBJ1-4; D possibly corresponds to TRBD1 (5 bases). The germline CDR1 and CDR2 sequences are SGHRS and YFSETQ. The ends were cut back, 0 bases at V and 6 bases at J, with 12 bases in the middle. There are 15 residues in the CDR3. The CDR3 coding sequence is TGCGCCAGCAGCTTGGCCTATAGGGGTGATGAAAAACTGTTTTTT. This translates into CASSLAYRGDEKLFF.

This clone ranks as hyperexpanded. The rearrangement joins TRBV28 to TRBJ1-5; D is unclear. Per germline, CDR1 MDHEN and CDR2 SYDVKM. The CDR3 has 15 amino acids. Trimming pared 2 bases from V and 5 bases from J, leaving 13 bases between. The CDR3 region has the DNA TGTGCCAGCAGTTTAGGCGGACGGGGTGATCAGCCCCAGCATTTT. It specifies CASSLGGRGDQPQHF.

This clone was counted between two and nine times. This chain links TRBV6-5 with TRBJ2-2, with 8 positions matching TRBD1. Germline CDR1 is MNHEY and CDR2 is SVGAGI. Trimming removed 7 bases from V and 4 bases from J; junction bases left unmatched: 8. The CDR3 extends over 15 amino acids. CDR3 residues: CASNLRGQGTGELFF. The CDR3 nucleotides read TGTGCCAGCAATCTCAGGGGGCAGGGCACCGGGGAGCTGTTTTTT.

The V gene is TRBV9, the J gene TRBJ2-5; the D is unclear. The germline V and J ends were trimmed by 0 bases and 5 bases, with 11 bases remaining between them. The CDR3 is 14 amino acids. Germline V gene sequence: CDR1 SGDLS, CDR2 YYNGEE. The CDR3 DNA is TGTGCCAGCAGCGTAGGTTGGCGGTTGGAGACCCAGTACTTC. As protein: CASSVGWRLETQYF.

J is TRBJ2-7 and V is TRBV27, with TRBD1 identical over 8 bases. CDR1 MNHEY and CDR2 SMNVEV come from the germline V gene (reference sequence). The CDR3 runs 12 residues. The ends lost 8 bases at V and 6 bases at J; junction bases unmatched: 6. The CDR3 here is CASWTGPTEQYF. The CDR3 nucleotides read TGTGCCAGCTGGACAGGGCCTACCGAGCAGTACTTC.

The chain combines TRBV6-2 or TRBV6-3 with TRBJ2-1, with 9 bases fitting TRBD2. This CDR3 comprises 18 residues. CDR1 MNHEY and CDR2 SVGEGT come from the germline V gene. V lost 2 bases, J lost 6 bases, and 14 bases stayed unmatched. CDR3 in DNA: TGTGCCAGCAGTTACCCCGAGGGGCGGGAGGGCCCTCGCAATGAGCAGTTCTTC. It encodes CASSYPEGREGPRNEQFF.

The chain is built from TRBV5-5 and TRBJ2-2; 11 bases map to TRBD1. CDR1 and CDR2 from the germline V gene are SGHKS and YYEKEE (reference sequence). The CDR3 spans 17 residues. Unmatched junction bases numbered 9, after V lost 4 bases and J lost 4 bases. Here the CDR3 reads CASSAGTGGPGTGELFF. The CDR3 nucleotides are TGTGCCAGCAGCGCCGGGACAGGGGGGCCAGGCACCGGGGAGCTGTTTTTT.

The chain carries TRBV4-2 and TRBJ2-1, with TRBD2 matching over 8 bases. The CDR3 extends over 15 amino acids. Trimming cost V 4 bases and J 8 bases; bases outside gene matches: 10. The germline gives CDR1 LGHNA, CDR2 YNFKEQ. CDR3: CASSPGGEREYEQFF. The CDR3 DNA reads TGTGCCAGCAGCCCGGGGGGGGAGCGGGAGTATGAGCAGTTCTTC.

The J gene is TRBJ2-2, the V gene TRBV7-2; unclear D gene. This CDR3 contains 16 residues. CDR1 and CDR2 (germline): SGHTA, FQGNSA. The ends were cut back, 5 bases at V and 6 bases at J, with 19 bases in the middle. CDR3 sequence: CASSPPTAVFAGELFF. The CDR3 DNA follows: TGTGCCAGCAGCCCCCCAACGGCGGTTTTTGCCGGGGAGCTGTTTTTT.

The V gene is TRBV9, the J gene TRBJ2-5, with 7 bases that match TRBD1. With 2 bases clipped from V and 1 base from J, the junction kept 2 bases outside the gene matches. In germline, CDR1 is SGDLS, CDR2 YYNGEE. This CDR3 is 14 amino acids long. The CDR3 spells CASSVGTVQETQYF. The CDR3 region has the DNA TGTGCCAGCAGCGTGGGGACAGTCCAAGAGACCCAGTACTTC.

This chain joins TRBV24-1 and TRBJ2-3; 10 bases are shared with TRBD2. Germline V gene sequence: CDR1 KGHDR, CDR2 SFDVKD. V lost 8 bases and J lost 0; bases outside the gene matches: 25. The length of the CDR3 is 22 residues. The CDR3: CATIRDLSGLADYVPSTDTQYF. CDR3 bases: TGTGCCACCATCCGCGATCTATCAGGACTAGCGGATTACGTGCCTAGCACAGATACGCAGTATTTT.

V is TRBV2 and J is TRBJ1-2; TRBD1 aligns across 7 bases. The junction had 15 bases not matched to a gene; V was cut back by 6 bases and J by 8 bases. In germline, CDR1 is SNHLY, CDR2 FYNNEI. This CDR3 region has 15 residues. The CDR3 nucleotides read TGTGCCAGCAGAGCTGAACTTACAGGGGTCGGCGGCTACACCTTC. This encodes CASRAELTGVGGYTF.

J is TRBJ2-5 and V is TRBV3-1 (or the pseudogene TRBV3-2); D might be TRBD1 (6 bases). CDR1 LGHDT and CDR2 YNNKEL come from the germline V gene (reference sequence). The V end lost 1 base, the J end lost 2 bases, and 11 bases lay between the germline ends. The CDR3 runs to 15 residues. The CDR3 is CASSQVNRVQETQYF. DNA for the CDR3: TGTGCCAGCAGCCAAGTCAACAGGGTACAAGAGACCCAGTACTTC.

The gene calls are TRBV21-1 and TRBJ2-3; the table calls TRBD1, which could not be checked here. TRBV21-1 is a documented pseudogene. There are 17 residues in the CDR3. This chain's CDR3 is CASSKSIRDRVRDTQYF. DNA for the CDR3: TGTGCCAGCAGCAAATCTATACGGGACAGGGTCAGAGATACGCAGTATTTT.

This clone has just a few counts. The gene calls are TRBV28 and TRBJ1-5; 7 nucleotides match TRBD1. This CDR3 comprises 17 residues. From germline, CDR1 is MDHEN and CDR2 SYDVKM. Germline trimming cut 4 bases from V and 6 bases from J; bases unmatched to any gene: 15. CDR3 residues: CASSSRTTGPRGQPQHF. CDR3 sequence (DNA): TGTGCCAGCAGTTCCCGTACGACAGGGCCTCGAGGTCAGCCCCAGCATTTT.

This chain connects TRBV28 to TRBJ1-6; TRBD1 agrees at 7 bases. This CDR3 comprises 14 residues. With 8 bases clipped from V and 4 bases from J, the junction kept 5 bases outside the gene matches. CDR1 and CDR2 (germline): MDHEN, SYDVKM. In DNA, the CDR3 is TGTGCCAGCGCAGGGACAGCTTATAATTCACCCCTCCACTTT. Amino acids: CASAGTAYNSPLHF.